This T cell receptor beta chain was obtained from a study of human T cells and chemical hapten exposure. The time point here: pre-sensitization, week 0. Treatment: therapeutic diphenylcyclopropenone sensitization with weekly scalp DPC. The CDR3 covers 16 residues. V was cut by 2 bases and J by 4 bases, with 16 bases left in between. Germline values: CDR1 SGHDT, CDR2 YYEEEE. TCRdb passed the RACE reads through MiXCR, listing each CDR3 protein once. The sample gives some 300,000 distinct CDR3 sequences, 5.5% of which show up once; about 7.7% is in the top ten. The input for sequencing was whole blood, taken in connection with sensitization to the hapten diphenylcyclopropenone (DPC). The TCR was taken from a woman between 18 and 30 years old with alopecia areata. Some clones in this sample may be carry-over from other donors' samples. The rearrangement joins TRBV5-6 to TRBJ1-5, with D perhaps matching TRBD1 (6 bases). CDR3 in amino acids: CASSFFRDRGNQPQHF. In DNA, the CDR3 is TGTGCCAGCAGCTTTTTCAGGGATAGGGGGAATCAGCCCCAGCATTTT.